The sequence of this TCR beta chain was determined in a study of CD8 T cells in ankylosing spondylitis. Study observations and caveats: Disease-associated clones were CD8+ and fairly uncommon in peripheral blood. Matched ankylosing spondylitis synovial fluid reportedly contained a significantly enriched population of disease-linked clones.

This clonotype has a count of ten or more. Its antigen is still unknown. CDR3 length: 13 residues. Trimming cost V 4 bases and J 9 bases, with 14 bases left between them. Germline V CDR1 and CDR2: SGDLS, YYNGEE. TCRdb re-called the 5' RACE reads through MiXCR, storing one row per CDR3 protein. Here the sample spans roughly 42,000 distinct CDR3 sequences, around 2.9% being singletons. Sequencing was done on a sample of blood, either unsorted or a sorted T cell fraction (not recorded which). The TCR sequence derives from a male donor with ankylosing spondylitis or in good health (not recorded which). This rearrangement joins TRBV9 to TRBJ2-1; D is unresolved. The CDR3 loop reads CASSRLELREQFF. Written as DNA, the CDR3 is TGTGCCAGCAGCAGGCTAGAGCTGCGTGAGCAGTTCTTC.